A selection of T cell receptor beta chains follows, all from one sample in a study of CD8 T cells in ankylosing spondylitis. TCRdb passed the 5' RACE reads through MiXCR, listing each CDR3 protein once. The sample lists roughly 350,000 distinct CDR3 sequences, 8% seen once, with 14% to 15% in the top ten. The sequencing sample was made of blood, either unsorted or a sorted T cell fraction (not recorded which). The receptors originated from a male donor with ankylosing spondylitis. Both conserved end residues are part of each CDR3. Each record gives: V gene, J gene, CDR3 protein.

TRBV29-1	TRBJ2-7	CSVARRGSYEQYF
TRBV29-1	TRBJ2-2	CSVVPTGSAGDTGELFF
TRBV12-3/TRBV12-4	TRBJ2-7	CASSLDSGRYEQYF
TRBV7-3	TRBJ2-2	CASSLISYGELFF
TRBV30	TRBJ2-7	CAWKPSGVAYEQYF
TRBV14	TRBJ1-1	CASSQRTGFEAFF
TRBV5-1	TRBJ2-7	CASSSLPSGSSYEQYF
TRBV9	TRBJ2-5	CASSVYGAETQYF
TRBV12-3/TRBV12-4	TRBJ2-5	CASSIGTGGLETQYF
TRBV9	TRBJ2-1	CASSVALAGGRNEQFF
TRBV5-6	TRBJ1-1	CASSLDRGLPLGAEAFF
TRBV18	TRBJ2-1	CASSPEGRGGYNEQFF
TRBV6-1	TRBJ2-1	CASRPRRGIAYNEQFF
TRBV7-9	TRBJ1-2	CASSLGARRGMRYTF
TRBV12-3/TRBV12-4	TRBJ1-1	CASRKPPTRATEAFF
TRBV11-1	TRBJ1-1	CASSLVGDRGRFDTEAFF
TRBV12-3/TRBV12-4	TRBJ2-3	CASSKGSLGQYF
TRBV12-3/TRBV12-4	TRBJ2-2	CASSPHLAGQGTGELFF
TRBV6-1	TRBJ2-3	CASSTYSDTDTQYF
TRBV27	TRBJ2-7	CASSSLGQQYF
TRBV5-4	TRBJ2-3	CASSRGIGDTDTQYF
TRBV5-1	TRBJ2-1	CASSHLPSGGYNEQFF
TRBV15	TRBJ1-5	CATSRAGFNQPQHF
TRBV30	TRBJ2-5	CAWSEGTSVETQYF
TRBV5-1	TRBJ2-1	CASSKGTERYNEQFF
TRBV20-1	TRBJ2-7	CSADPGQAVDEQYF
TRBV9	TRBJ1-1	CASSVGLEFVNTEAFF
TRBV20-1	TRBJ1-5	CSARDILGGKPQHF
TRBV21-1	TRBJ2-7	CASSSPDRGPPYEQYF
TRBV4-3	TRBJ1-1	CASTLGRTMNTEAFF
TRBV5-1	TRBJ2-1	CASSISRTSGRDNEQFF
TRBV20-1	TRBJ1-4	CSASRFRPQGEKLFF
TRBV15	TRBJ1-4	CATSRVPLGATNEKLFF
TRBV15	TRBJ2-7	CATSRGTGSYEQYF
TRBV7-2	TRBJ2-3	CASSSGPLGDTQYF
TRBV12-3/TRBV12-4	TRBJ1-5	CASSPGGNQPQHF
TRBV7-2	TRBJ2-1	CASSPRGGNNEQFF
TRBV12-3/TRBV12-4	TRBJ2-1	CASSLDRGRLAGDEQFF
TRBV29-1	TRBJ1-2	CSVAPGGNYGYTF
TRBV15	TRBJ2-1	CATSLAREYNEQFF
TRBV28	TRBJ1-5	CASSSEGYSNQPQHF
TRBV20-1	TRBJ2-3	CSATPEVADTQYF
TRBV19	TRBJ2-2	CASSILSAAGELFF
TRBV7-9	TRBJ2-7	CASSPTQGRKSYEQYF
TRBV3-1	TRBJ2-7	CASSHGTRQRQYF
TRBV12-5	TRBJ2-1	CASGLTGDNEQFF
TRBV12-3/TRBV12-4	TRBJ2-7	CASTPRAGVYEQYF
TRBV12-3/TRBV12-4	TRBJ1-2	CASSVRGYGYTF